Listed below are T cell receptor beta chains from one sample, sequenced in a study of beta chain features in type 1 diabetes. Profiling relied on immunoSEQ multiplex PCR, and the TCRdb table lists in-frame clones only, not all of them. The repertoire holds 860,000 or so clones, 17% seen once, with about 0.025% in the top ten. Sequencing was performed on naive CD4+ T cells from blood. The receptor source for this set is a woman aged 18-29 years in good health. CDR3s include the opening cysteine and the closing phenylalanine or tryptophan. The order of the fields is D gene, V gene, clone size, J gene, CDR3 DNA, CDR3 protein. D genes are given only for firm matches. The size entry is marked missing in some rows and otherwise reads once, few, many or a size class.

d_gene: TRBD2; v_gene: TRBV19; abundance: -; j_gene: TRBJ2-7; CDR3nt: TGTGCCAGTAGTATTTGGGGCGGGAGGAGTCCCTACGAGCAGTACTTC; CDR3aa: CASSIWGGRSPYEQYF
d_gene: TRBD1; v_gene: TRBV19; abundance: -; j_gene: TRBJ2-5; CDR3nt: TGTGCCAGTAGTATTGTGGGGGACAGACAAGAGACCCAGTACTTC; CDR3aa: CASSIVGDRQETQYF
d_gene: TRBD1; v_gene: TRBV6-5; abundance: few; j_gene: TRBJ1-2; CDR3nt: TGTGCCGCTCGGGGACAGGGGTATGGCTACACCTTC; CDR3aa: CAARGQGYGYTF
d_gene: -; v_gene: TRBV2; abundance: few; j_gene: TRBJ2-2; CDR3nt: TGTGCCAGCTCTAGGACAGCCAGCCTCACCGGGGAGCTGTTTTTT; CDR3aa: CASSRTASLTGELFF
d_gene: TRBD2; v_gene: TRBV5-4; abundance: few; j_gene: TRBJ2-7; CDR3nt: TGTGCCAGCAGCGCCGGACTAGCGGAGGGGTACGAGCAGTACTTC; CDR3aa: CASSAGLAEGYEQYF
d_gene: -; v_gene: TRBV7-2; abundance: -; j_gene: TRBJ2-7; CDR3nt: TGTGCCAGCAGTCACGGGGGTCCCTACGAGCAGTACTTC; CDR3aa: CASSHGGPYEQYF
d_gene: -; v_gene: TRBV7-2; abundance: few; j_gene: TRBJ2-1; CDR3nt: TGTGCCAGCGTTTTTGGGCAGGGGGGCAATGAGCAGTTCTTC; CDR3aa: CASVFGQGGNEQFF
d_gene: -; v_gene: TRBV28; abundance: -; j_gene: TRBJ2-7; CDR3nt: TGTGCCAGCACTAAAGGGGGAGGGAGATCCTACGAGCAGTACTTC; CDR3aa: CASTKGGGRSYEQYF
d_gene: -; v_gene: TRBV9; abundance: few; j_gene: TRBJ2-1; CDR3nt: TGTGCCAGCAGCTCCGGGACTCCCGGCACTCGGGGGATATACAATGAGCAGTTCTTC; CDR3aa: CASSSGTPGTRGIYNEQFF
d_gene: TRBD2; v_gene: TRBV11-2; abundance: -; j_gene: TRBJ2-3; CDR3nt: TGTGCCAGCAGCTTGTTGGGGGGGGGCACAGATACGCAGTATTTT; CDR3aa: CASSLLGGGTDTQYF
d_gene: TRBD1; v_gene: TRBV11-2; abundance: few; j_gene: TRBJ2-5; CDR3nt: TGTGCCAGCAGCTTAAGACAGGGCGCTGGAGAGACCCAGTACTTC; CDR3aa: CASSLRQGAGETQYF
d_gene: TRBD1; v_gene: TRBV7-2; abundance: -; j_gene: TRBJ2-2; CDR3nt: TGTGCCAGCAGCCCCGCCGGGACAGCGAACACCGGGGAGCTGTTTTTT; CDR3aa: CASSPAGTANTGELFF
d_gene: -; v_gene: TRBV18; abundance: few; j_gene: TRBJ2-7; CDR3nt: TGTGCCAGCTCACCAGGGGGGACGAGGGATTACGAGCAGTACTTC; CDR3aa: CASSPGGTRDYEQYF
d_gene: -; v_gene: TRBV6-6; abundance: -; j_gene: TRBJ2-1; CDR3nt: TGTGCCAGCACCGAGCCGGGGGCTTGGGGAAATGAGCAGTTCTTC; CDR3aa: CASTEPGAWGNEQFF
d_gene: -; v_gene: TRBV7-8; abundance: -; j_gene: TRBJ2-7; CDR3nt: TGTGCCAGCAGCTTAGTTTCCAGGGACCACGAGCAGTACTTC; CDR3aa: CASSLVSRDHEQYF
d_gene: TRBD2; v_gene: TRBV10-3; abundance: few; j_gene: TRBJ2-3; CDR3nt: TGTGCCATCAGTGCCCCCCGGACTAGCGGGGAGAGCACAGATACGCAGTATTTT; CDR3aa: CAISAPRTSGESTDTQYF